Each of the 8 T cell receptor beta chains below was sequenced from the same sample in a study of radiation and T cells in renal cell carcinoma. Sequenced by immunoSEQ multiplex PCR; TCRdb stores in-frame clones only, minus some. The data hold 150,000 to 180,000 clones, with approximately 90% observed a single time. Time point noted: blood 2 weeks post-SBRT. Specified treatment: 15 Gy SBRT to primary tumor, nephrectomy 4 weeks later. The sequencing here drew on blood, taken from a patient whose treatment included radiotherapy and nephrectomy. The receptor set was obtained from a woman aged 45-65 years with renal cell carcinoma.

This sequence joins TRBV14 and TRBJ1-1; 8 nucleotides agree with TRBD1. Germline V gene data show CDR1 as SGHDN and CDR2 as FVKESK. The ends lost 6 bases at V and 3 bases at J; junction bases unmatched: 3. The CDR3 contains 13 residues. Written as DNA, the CDR3 is TGTGCCAGCAGTCGACAGGGGTACACTGAAGCTTTCTTT. Translation gives CASSRQGYTEAFF.

The V call is TRBV6-6, the J call TRBJ2-5; D may be TRBD1 (6 bases). V was cut by 5 bases and J by 5 bases, with 21 bases left in between. Germline V lookup: CDR1 MNHNY, CDR2 SVGAGI (reference sequence). The CDR3 extends over 16 amino acids. Here the CDR3 reads CASSKALQGGEETQYF. In DNA, the CDR3 is TGTGCCAGCAGTAAGGCATTACAGGGTGGCGAGGAGACCCAGTACTTC.

This sequence joins TRBV5-1 and TRBJ2-7, with 16 positions matching TRBD2. This CDR3 comprises 16 residues. The V segment lost 4 bases and the J segment 4 bases; nucleotides outside the gene matches: 5. Germline CDR1 is SGHRS and CDR2 is YFSETQ. The CDR3, as DNA: TGCGCCAGCAGCGCAGGGACTAGCGGGGGGGCATACGAGCAGTACTTC. Its translation is CASSAGTSGGAYEQYF.

J is TRBJ1-4 and V is TRBV9; D call uncertain. Trimming took 2 bases from V and 8 from J, leaving 16 bases between them. The CDR3 runs to 15 residues. Germline CDR1 SGDLS, CDR2 YYNGEE. The CDR3 region has the DNA TGTGCCAGCAGCGTTTTCCAGCCGCGACGGGAAAAACTGTTTTTT. Translation gives CASSVFQPRREKLFF.

The rearrangement uses TRBV6-5 and TRBJ2-7, with 8 bases identical to TRBD2. J lost 7 bases, V lost 6 bases, and 14 bases had no gene match. The CDR3 contains 15 residues. Germline V gene sequence: CDR1 MNHEY, CDR2 SVGAGI. CDR3 bases: TGTGCCAGCAGCTATGGGACTAGTTGGCAGGATGAGCAGTACTTC. Amino acid sequence: CASSYGTSWQDEQYF.

The chain uses TRBV7-9 and TRBJ2-3; 12 nucleotides match TRBD2. Germline loops: CDR1 SEHNR, CDR2 FQNEAQ (reference sequence). After removal of 8 bases from V and 3 bases from J, the junction contained 15 bases not matched to a gene. This CDR3 region has 18 residues. The CDR3 is CASGLRLAGVGGTDTQYF. The CDR3, as DNA: TGTGCCAGCGGCCTTAGACTAGCGGGGGTCGGTGGAACAGATACGCAGTATTTT.

The count of this clone is one. The chain couples TRBV4-1 to TRBJ2-1; the D gene is possibly TRBD1 (6 bases). The CDR3 length is 16 residues. The ends were cut back, 2 bases at V and 1 base at J, with 12 bases in the middle. Germline lookup yields CDR1 MGHRA and CDR2 YSYEKL. CDR3 sequence reads: CASSQRQDASYNEQFF. CDR3 coding DNA: TGCGCCAGCAGCCAACGACAGGACGCTTCCTACAATGAGCAGTTCTTC.

This chain connects TRBV11-2 to TRBJ1-2, with unresolved D. The germline V gene encodes CDR1 SGHAT and CDR2 FQNNGV. Trimming removed 0 bases at V and 3 bases at J, with 17 bases between. The CDR3 has 17 residues. The CDR3 loop is CASSLDLNFGEYYGYTF. In DNA form, the CDR3 reads TGTGCCAGCAGCTTAGATCTTAATTTCGGGGAATACTATGGCTACACCTTC.